The clone carrying this T cell receptor beta chain is a singleton in its sample. Antigen unknown. These data originate in a study of shared clonotypes between healthy human individuals. Study conclusions and caveats: Relative to clonotypes present in all four donors, those not shared had lower generation probabilities.

The method was immunoSEQ multiplex PCR; TCRdb's version includes in-frame clones alone and lacks a portion of them. The sample includes roughly 1,600,000 clones, 98% of them seen just once. CD45RA-negative memory and CD45RA+ naive subsets were split from the CD4+ cells. CDR1 is LGHNA and CDR2 is YSLEER in the germline V gene. There are 15 residues in the CDR3. The V end lost 0 bases, the J end lost 2 bases, and 10 bases lay between the germline ends. The rearrangement uses TRBV4-3 and TRBJ1-2; D is possibly TRBD1 (6 bases). Sequencing used naive CD4+ T cells sorted from blood. Subset here: CD45RA+ positively selected. This TCR came from a man aged 25-45 years in good health. The CDR3 protein is CASSQEPRGNYGYTF. In DNA, the CDR3 is TGCGCCAGCAGCCAAGAACCCAGGGGCAACTATGGCTACACCTTC.